The 7 T cell receptor beta chains below all came from one sample that was sequenced in a study of PD-1 blockade in classical Hodgkin lymphoma. All patients experienced relapse after autologous stem cell transplantation, and brentuximab vedotin exposure was variable. Some clones are missing from TCRdb's copy, which holds only in-frame ones; the method was immunoSEQ multiplex PCR. The sample carries about 21,000 clones, over 70% recorded once. The input for sequencing was peripheral blood mononuclear cells (PBMCs), taken at baseline. The receptors originated from a human donor with classical Hodgkin lymphoma.

V and J are TRBV6-6 and TRBJ2-7; no definite D call. This CDR3 comprises 12 residues. The V gene lost 6 bases and the J gene lost 2 bases, with 8 bases spanning the gap. Germline loops: CDR1 MNHNY, CDR2 SVGAGI (reference sequence). The CDR3 DNA reads as TGTGCCAGCAGCCACGACCCCTACGAGCAGTACTTC. It encodes CASSHDPYEQYF.

The chain has TRBV7-2 and TRBJ1-1; D gene uncertain. V dropped 5 bases and J dropped 2 bases, with 9 bases sitting between them. The CDR3 totals 13 residues. Germline V CDR1 and CDR2: SGHTA, FQGNSA. The CDR3 nucleotides read TGTGCCAGCAGCCAGGTTCGTAACACTGAAGCTTTCTTT. As protein: CASSQVRNTEAFF.

The chain recombines TRBV2 with TRBJ2-5; no firm D call. The CDR3 extends over 14 amino acids. Germline lookup yields CDR1 SNHLY and CDR2 FYNNEI. V was trimmed by 1 base and J by 5 bases, leaving 11 bases between them. This CDR3 reads CASSEGPGTETQYF. The CDR3 DNA reads as TGTGCCAGCAGTGAAGGGCCCGGTACGGAGACCCAGTACTTC.

The chain recombines TRBV2 with TRBJ2-7; TRBD1 matches at 9 bases. CDR3 size: 13 residues. Losses at the gene ends were 6 bases for V and 2 bases for J; bases not matched to a gene: 2. Germline CDR1 SNHLY, CDR2 FYNNEI. As DNA, the CDR3 is TGTGCCAGCAGGGACAGGGGAGCCTACGAGCAGTACTTC. The encoded protein is CASRDRGAYEQYF. The whole variable domain, remainder taken from reference TRBV2 and TRBJ2-7, is EPEVTQTPSHQVTQMGQEVILRCVPISNHLYFYWYRQILGQKVEFLVSFYNNEISEKSEIFDDQFSVERPDGSNFTLKIRSTKLEDSAMYFCASRDRGAYEQYFGPGTRLTVT.

This clone was detected a few times. This sequence joins TRBV15 and TRBJ1-1; maybe TRBD1 (6 bases). The germline V gene encodes CDR1 LNHNV and CDR2 YYDKDF (reference sequence). This CDR3 is 15 amino acids long. V lost 2 bases to trimming and J lost 0 bases, with 10 bases between them. The CDR3 DNA reads TGTGCCACCAGCAGAATCGGACAGATGAACACTGAAGCTTTCTTT. Protein: CATSRIGQMNTEAFF.

The chain uses TRBV2 and TRBJ1-2; possibly TRBD1 for D (5 bases). The CDR3 is 12 residues long. Trimming pared 10 bases from V and 2 bases from J, leaving 11 bases between. Germline assignment: CDR1 SNHLY and CDR2 FYNNEI. In DNA, the CDR3 is TGTGCCATCCTTGGGACCAACTATGGCTACACCTTC. This encodes CAILGTNYGYTF. The full variable domain, its missing parts supplied by reference TRBV2 and TRBJ1-2, is EPEVTQTPSHQVTQMGQEVILRCVPISNHLYFYWYRQILGQKVEFLVSFYNNEISEKSEIFDDQFSVERPDGSNFTLKIRSTKLEDSAMYFCAILGTNYGYTFGSGTRLTVV.

This clone was counted only a few times. The chain employs TRBV6-4 and TRBJ2-2; D is unclear. Trimming took 4 bases from V and 7 from J, leaving 10 bases between them. This CDR3 contains 13 residues. CDR1 and CDR2 from the germline V gene are MRHNA and SNTAGT. The CDR3 loop is CASSVRPSGELFF. CDR3 DNA: TGTGCCAGCAGTGTTCGGCCGAGCGGGGAGCTGTTTTTT.